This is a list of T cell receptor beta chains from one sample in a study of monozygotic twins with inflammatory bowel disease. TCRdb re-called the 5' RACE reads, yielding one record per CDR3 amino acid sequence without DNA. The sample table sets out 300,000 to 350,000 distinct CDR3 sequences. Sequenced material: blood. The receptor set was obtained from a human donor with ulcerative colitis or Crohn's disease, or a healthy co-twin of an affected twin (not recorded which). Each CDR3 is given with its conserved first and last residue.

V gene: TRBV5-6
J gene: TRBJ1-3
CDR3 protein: CASSFRGVAGNTIYF

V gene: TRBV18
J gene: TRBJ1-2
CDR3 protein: CASSPDVSGYGYTF

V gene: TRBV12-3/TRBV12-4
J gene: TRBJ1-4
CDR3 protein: CASSFGGVEKLFF

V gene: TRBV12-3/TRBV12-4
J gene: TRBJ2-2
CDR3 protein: CASTQTGPTGELFF

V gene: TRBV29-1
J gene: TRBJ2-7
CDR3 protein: CSVVSGYEQYF

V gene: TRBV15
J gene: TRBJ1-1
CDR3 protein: CATSPDRNTEAFF

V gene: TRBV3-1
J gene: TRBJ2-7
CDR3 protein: CASSQVFRRDEQYF

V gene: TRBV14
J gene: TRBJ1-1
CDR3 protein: CASSQELNRGLYYTEAFF

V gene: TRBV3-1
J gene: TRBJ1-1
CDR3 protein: CASSQAGGQAATEAFF

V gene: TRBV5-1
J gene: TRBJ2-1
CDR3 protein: CASSLYGNYNEQFF

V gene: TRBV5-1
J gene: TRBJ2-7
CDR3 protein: CASSAQRGSYEQYF

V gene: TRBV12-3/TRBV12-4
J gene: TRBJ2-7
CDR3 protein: CASSYRVTSGRYEQYF

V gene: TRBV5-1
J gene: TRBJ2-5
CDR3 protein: CASSKAESQETQYF

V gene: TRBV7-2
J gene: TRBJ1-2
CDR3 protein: CASSYRQDYGYTF

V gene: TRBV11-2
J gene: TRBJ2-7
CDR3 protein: CASSPAGIYEQYF

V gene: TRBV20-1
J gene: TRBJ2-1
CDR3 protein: CSVLTSSDEQFF

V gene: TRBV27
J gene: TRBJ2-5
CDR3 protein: CASSYRGLQATQYF

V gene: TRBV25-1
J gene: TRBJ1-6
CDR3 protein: CASTQTGNSPLHF

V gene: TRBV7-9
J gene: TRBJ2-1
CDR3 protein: CASSLEVHNEQFF

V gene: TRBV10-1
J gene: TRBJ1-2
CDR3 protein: CAIDDREENYGYTF

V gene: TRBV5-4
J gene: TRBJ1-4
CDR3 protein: CASSQGGSATNEKLFF

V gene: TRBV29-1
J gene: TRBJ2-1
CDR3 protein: CSFGRVPYNEQFF

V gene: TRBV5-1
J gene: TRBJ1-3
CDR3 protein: CASSPTTVSSGNTIYF

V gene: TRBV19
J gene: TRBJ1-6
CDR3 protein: CASSPRGPYNSPLHF

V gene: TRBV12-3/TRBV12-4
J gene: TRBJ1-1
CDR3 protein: CASSLGQWTEAFF

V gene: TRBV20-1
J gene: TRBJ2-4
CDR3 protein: CSAGGLAGSMMAKNIQYF

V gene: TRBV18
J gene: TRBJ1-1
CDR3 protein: CASSQQGRGMNTEAFF

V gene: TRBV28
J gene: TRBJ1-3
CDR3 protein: CASSFHGQGGNTIYF

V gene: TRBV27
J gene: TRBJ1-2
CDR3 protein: CASSIDRARYGYTF

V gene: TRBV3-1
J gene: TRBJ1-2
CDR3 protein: CASSARSGLYGYTF

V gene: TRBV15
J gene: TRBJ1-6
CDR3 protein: CATKDRPDSPLHF

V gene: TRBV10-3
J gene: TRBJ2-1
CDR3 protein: CAISSSSYNEQFF

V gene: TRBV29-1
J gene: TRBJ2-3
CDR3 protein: CSVPTGFGVIGAQYF

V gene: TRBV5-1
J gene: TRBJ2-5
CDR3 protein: CASSLLGETQYF

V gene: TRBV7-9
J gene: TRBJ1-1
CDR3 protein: CASSIKQGTEAFF

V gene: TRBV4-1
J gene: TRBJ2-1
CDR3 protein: CASSQDQGSNYNEQFF

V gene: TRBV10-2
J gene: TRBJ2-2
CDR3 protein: CASGPQITGELFF

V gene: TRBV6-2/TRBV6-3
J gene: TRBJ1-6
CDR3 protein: CASRTGSNSPLHF

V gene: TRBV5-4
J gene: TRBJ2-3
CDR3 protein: CASSYPGTSLPDTQYF

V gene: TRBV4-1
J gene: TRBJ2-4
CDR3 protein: CASGGLAKNIQYF

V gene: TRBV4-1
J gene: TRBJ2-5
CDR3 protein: CASSPNRDQQETQYF

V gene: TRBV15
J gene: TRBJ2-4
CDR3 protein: CATSTTGQLNIQYF

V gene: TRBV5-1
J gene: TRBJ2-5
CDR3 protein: CASSLASSTLRETQYF

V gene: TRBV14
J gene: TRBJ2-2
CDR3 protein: CASSRQSIGGELFF

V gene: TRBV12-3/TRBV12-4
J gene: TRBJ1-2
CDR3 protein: CASSLGGGYTF

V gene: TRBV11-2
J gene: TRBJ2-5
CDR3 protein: CASSLFGQGWAIQETQYF

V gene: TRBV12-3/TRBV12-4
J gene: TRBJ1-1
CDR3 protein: CASSFSRGNTEAFF

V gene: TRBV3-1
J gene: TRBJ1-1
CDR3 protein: CASSPLGPLNTEAFF

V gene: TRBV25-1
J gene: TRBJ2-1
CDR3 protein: CASSDFLAGGQNEQFF

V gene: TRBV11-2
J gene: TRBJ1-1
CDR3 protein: CASSLEPGANTEAFF

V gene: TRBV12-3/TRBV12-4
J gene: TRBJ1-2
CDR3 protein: CASSSQGTGGYTF

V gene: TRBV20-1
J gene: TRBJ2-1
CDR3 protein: CSARVFGVSYNEQFF

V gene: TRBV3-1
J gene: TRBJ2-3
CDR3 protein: CASSQVSGLAGTDTQYF

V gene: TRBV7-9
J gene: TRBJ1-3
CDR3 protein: CASSLVQGTGNTIYF